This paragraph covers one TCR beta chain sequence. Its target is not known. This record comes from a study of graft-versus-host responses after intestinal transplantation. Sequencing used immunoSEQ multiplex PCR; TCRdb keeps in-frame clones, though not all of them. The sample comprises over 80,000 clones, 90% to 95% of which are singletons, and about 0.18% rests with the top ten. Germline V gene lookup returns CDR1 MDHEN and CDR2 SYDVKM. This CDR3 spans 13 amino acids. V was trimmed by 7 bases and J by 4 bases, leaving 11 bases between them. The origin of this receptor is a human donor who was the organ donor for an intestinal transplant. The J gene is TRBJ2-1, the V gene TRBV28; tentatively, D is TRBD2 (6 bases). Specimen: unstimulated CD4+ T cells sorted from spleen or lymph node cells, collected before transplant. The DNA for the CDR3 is TGTGCCAGCAAGTCGGGAGTTTACAATGAGCAGTTCTTC. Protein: CASKSGVYNEQFF.